This T cell receptor (beta chain) was sequenced in a study of blood T cell repertoires in COVID-19. Study at large: Spain, Italy and the United States supplied samples that represented acute and convalescent COVID-19.

Produced via immunoSEQ multiplex PCR; TCRdb's table is partial and in-frame only. The repertoire holds 85,000 to 100,000 clones, with 70% to 80% as singletons. The sample comprised peripheral blood. The sequence came from a human donor in a cohort sampled during active COVID-19.

The CDR3 DNA sequence: TGTGCTAGTGGTTTGGCAGGACAGGGAAATTCACCCCTCCACTTT. This translates into CASGLAGQGNSPLHF. The chain combines TRBV12-5 with TRBJ1-6, with 8 bases matching TRBD1. Germline CDR1 is LGHNT and CDR2 is FRNRAP. V trimming: 1 base; J trimming: 7 bases; junction bases outside the gene matches: 3. This CDR3 contains 15 residues.